This T cell receptor (beta chain) was identified during a study of T cell responses to AZD1222 COVID-19 vaccine. This CDR3 contains 16 residues. Germline V gene lookup returns CDR1 PRHDT and CDR2 FYEKMQ (reference sequence). With 2 bases removed from V and 2 bases from J, the gap between germline ends came to 14 bases. Details on this clone: The target antigen is unknown.

Regarding the study as a whole: No day 14 peak samples; only post-peak repertoires were characterized. Distributed over spike, vaccine-associated CD4 TCRs predominated at 160-218 and 743-854. Unmutated variant regions are reportedly the target of nearly half of TCRs that are spike-specific. White British donors predominated, females outnumbered males, and clonal diversity was possibly underestimated.

Only in-frame clones appear in the TCRdb table, and some are missing; sequencing was by immunoSEQ multiplex PCR. The sample carries fewer than 150,000 clones, approximately 90% recorded once. The rearrangement uses TRBV13 and TRBJ2-3, with D unresolved. This clonotype originated in an adult in good health. Sequencing used peripheral blood, obtained on day 0 of AZD1222 vaccination. CDR3 coding DNA: TGTGCCAGCAGCTTACAGTCTAGTCTTTACACAGATACGCAGTATTTT. Translated: CASSLQSSLYTDTQYF.